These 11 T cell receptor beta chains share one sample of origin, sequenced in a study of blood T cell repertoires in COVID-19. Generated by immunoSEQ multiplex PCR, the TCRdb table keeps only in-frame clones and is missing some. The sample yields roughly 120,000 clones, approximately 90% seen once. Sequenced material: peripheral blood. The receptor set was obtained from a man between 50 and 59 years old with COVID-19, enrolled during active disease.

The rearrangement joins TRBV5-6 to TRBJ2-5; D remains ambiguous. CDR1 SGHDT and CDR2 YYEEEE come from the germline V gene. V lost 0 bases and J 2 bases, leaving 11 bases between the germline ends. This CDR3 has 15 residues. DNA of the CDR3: TGTGCCAGCAGCTTGGGTTTCTCCCAGCAAGAGACCCAGTACTTC. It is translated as CASSLGFSQQETQYF.

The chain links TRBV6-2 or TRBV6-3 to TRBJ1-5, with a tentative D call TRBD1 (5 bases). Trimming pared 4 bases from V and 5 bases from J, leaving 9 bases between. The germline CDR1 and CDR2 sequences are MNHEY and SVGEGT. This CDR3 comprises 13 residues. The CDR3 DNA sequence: TGTGCCAGCAGTTTGACAGCAGATCAGCCCCAGCATTTT. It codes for CASSLTADQPQHF.

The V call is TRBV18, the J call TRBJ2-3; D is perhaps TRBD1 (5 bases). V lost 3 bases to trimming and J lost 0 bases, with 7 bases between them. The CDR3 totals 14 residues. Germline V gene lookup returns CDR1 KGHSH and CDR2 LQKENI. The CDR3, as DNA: TGTGCCAGCTCACCTGGGGCTAGCACAGATACGCAGTATTTT. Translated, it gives CASSPGASTDTQYF.

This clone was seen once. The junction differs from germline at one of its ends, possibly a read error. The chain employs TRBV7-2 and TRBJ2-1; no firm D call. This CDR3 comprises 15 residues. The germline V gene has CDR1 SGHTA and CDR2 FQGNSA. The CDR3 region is CASNLGGYGYNEQFF. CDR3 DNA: TGTGCCAGCAACTTAGGCGGCTACGGGTACAATGAGCAGTTCTTC.

DNA of the CDR3: TGCGCCAGCAGTCGACAGGGAACCTACGAGCAGTACGTC. Residues: CASSRQGTYEQYV. The rearrangement joins TRBV10-2 to TRBJ2-7, with TRBD1 identical over 7 bases. This CDR3 spans 13 amino acids. Trimming cost V 5 bases and J 2 bases; bases outside gene matches: 3. From germline, CDR1 is WSHSY and CDR2 SAAADI.

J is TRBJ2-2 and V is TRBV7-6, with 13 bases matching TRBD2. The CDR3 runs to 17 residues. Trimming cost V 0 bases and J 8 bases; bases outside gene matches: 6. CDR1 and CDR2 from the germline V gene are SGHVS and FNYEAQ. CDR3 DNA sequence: TGTGCCAGCAGCTTAGCCCCGGGACTAGCGGGAAGGGGGGAGCTGTTTTTT. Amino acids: CASSLAPGLAGRGELFF.

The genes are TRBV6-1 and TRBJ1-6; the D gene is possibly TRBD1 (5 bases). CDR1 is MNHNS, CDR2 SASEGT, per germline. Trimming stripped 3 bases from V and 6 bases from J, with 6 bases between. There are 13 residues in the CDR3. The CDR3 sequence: CASSDRVNSPLHF. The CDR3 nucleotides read TGTGCCAGCAGTGACAGGGTTAATTCACCCCTCCACTTT.

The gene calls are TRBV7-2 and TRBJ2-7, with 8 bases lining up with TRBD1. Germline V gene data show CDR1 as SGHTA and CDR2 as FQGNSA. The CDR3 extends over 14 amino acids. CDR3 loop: CVTGGGLWPYEQYV. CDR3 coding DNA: TGTGTAACAGGGGGAGGATTGTGGCCCTACGAGCAGTACGTC.

The CDR3 sequence is CASSEWTGPNEKLFF. As DNA, the CDR3 is TGTGCCAGCAGTGAGTGGACAGGTCCGAATGAAAAACTGTTTTTT. The chain employs TRBV6-1 and TRBJ1-4; 7 bases line up with TRBD1. The CDR3 is 15 amino acids. Germline CDR1 is MNHNS and CDR2 is SASEGT. V dropped 3 bases and J dropped 5; count of bases not matched to a gene: 6.

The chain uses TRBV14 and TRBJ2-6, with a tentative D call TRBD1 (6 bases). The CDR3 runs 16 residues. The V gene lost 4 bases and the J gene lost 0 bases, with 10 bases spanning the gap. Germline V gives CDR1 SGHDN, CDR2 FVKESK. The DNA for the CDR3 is TGTGCCAGCAGCCGGCAAGGGGGCTCTGGGGCCAACGTCCTGACTTTC. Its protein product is CASSRQGGSGANVLTF.

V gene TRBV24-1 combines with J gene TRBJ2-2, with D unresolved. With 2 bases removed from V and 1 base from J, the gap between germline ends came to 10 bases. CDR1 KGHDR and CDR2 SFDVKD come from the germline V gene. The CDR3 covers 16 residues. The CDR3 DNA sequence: TGTGCCACCAGTGATTCCCGGGTCTTGAACACCGGGGAGCTGTTTTTT. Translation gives CATSDSRVLNTGELFF.